What follows describes a single T cell receptor beta chain. What it binds is unknown. Treatment denoted: some 20 received Ad26.COV2.S at low or high dose, single or two shots; roughly five received placebo; per-sample allocation not given. On day 63 after the first injection, vaccine and placebo recipients gave samples. The administered vaccine (an Ad26 vector) expressed Wuhan-strain SARS-CoV-2 spike. Clones were sequenced by immunoSEQ multiplex PCR, and TCRdb holds only the in-frame ones, with some missing. Seen here are around 340,000 clones, around 88% observed once, and the top ten hold just under 5%. The data stem from a study of Ad26.COV2.S vaccination and SARS-CoV-2 variants. For the study at large: Ad26.COV2.S given intramuscularly, once or twice 56 days apart. Study results and limitations: Breadth of non-spike TCRs did not differ between vaccinees and placebo recipients. After vaccination, reports described spike-specific CD8+ and CD4+ T cell responses as showing substantial breadth.

The V gene's germline CDR1 is SGDLS and CDR2 YYNGEE. This CDR3 is built from 15 residues. V lost 0 bases and J lost 4, with 13 bases in between. The sequence was obtained from a person aged 18-60 years who received the Ad26.COV2.S COVID-19 vaccine or a placebo. The rearrangement links TRBV9 to TRBJ2-5, with D perhaps TRBD1 or TRBD2 (5 bases each). The specimen was peripheral blood, collected in a trial of Ad26.COV2.S vaccine versus placebo. The CDR3 protein is CASSVAGARLETQYF. The CDR3 DNA reads TGTGCCAGCAGCGTAGCCGGGGCCCGTCTAGAGACCCAGTACTTC. The full variable domain, with the rest looked up from reference TRBV9 and TRBJ2-5, is DSGVTQTPKHLITATGQRVTLRCSPRSGDLSVYWYQQSLDQGLQFLIQYYNGEERAKGNILERFSAQQFPDLHSELNLSSLELGDSALYFCASSVAGARLETQYFGPGTRLLVL.